This entry lists 22 T cell receptor beta chains sequenced from one sample in a study of human T cells and chemical hapten exposure (dated by TCRdb to the early 2020s). The label giving this sample's time point can be read as: patch test 2, 6 weeks after DPC sensitization. According to the study, the label for this sample's treatment or condition signals: therapeutic diphenylcyclopropenone sensitization with weekly scalp DPC. The library was made by RACE. Instrument used: NextSeq 500. TCRdb reworked the public reads: Q25 trimming with fastp, MiXCR clone assembly, productive beta chains retained. Each CDR3 protein gets just one entry, which takes the most common genes and DNA from the rows behind it. The sample profile shows over 100,000 distinct CDR3 sequences; roughly 10% of them were found once. The ten largest make up approximately 3% of the sample. Sequencing used whole blood, obtained in connection with sensitization to the hapten diphenylcyclopropenone (DPC). The source is a woman aged 40 to 49 with alopecia areata. Some clones in this sample may be carry-over from other donors' samples.

This clonotype occurred many times. This chain uses TRBV12-3 or TRBV12-4 with TRBJ2-1, with D unclear. The germline V and J ends were trimmed by 1 base and 9 bases, with 13 bases remaining between them. The CDR3 spans 14 residues. As DNA, the CDR3 is TGTGCCAGCAGTTTAGTAATTTTTAGGGCTGAGCAGTTCTTC. Translated: CASSLVIFRAEQFF.

This clonotype was counted between two and nine times. A read error may account for a junction end that differs from germline. The V and J genes are TRBV7-7 and TRBJ2-1, with D perhaps being TRBD1 or TRBD2 (6 bases each). The CDR3 spans 17 residues. Germline V gives CDR1 SSHAT, CDR2 FNYEAQ (reference sequence). The CDR3 region has the DNA TGTGCTAGCAGTTTGTTTCCGGGAGCAGGGGTTAACAATGAGCAGTTCTTC. It specifies CASSLFPGAGVNNEQFF.

This clonotype has at least ten counts. The CDR3 sequence: CASSDRSYNSPLHF. CDR3 DNA sequence: TGTGCCAGCAGCGACAGGAGCTATAATTCACCCCTCCACTTT. The rearrangement links TRBV2 to TRBJ1-6; tentatively, D is TRBD1 (6 bases). Germline V gene lookup returns CDR1 SNHLY and CDR2 FYNNEI. The CDR3 is made up of 14 amino acids. Deletions cut 6 bases from V and 3 bases from J, with 9 bases between.

This clonotype was found many times. The V gene is TRBV5-4, the J gene TRBJ2-1; unclear D gene. The CDR3 runs 11 residues. Per germline, CDR1 SGHNT and CDR2 YYREEE (reference sequence). Trimming removed 4 bases from V and 8 bases from J, with 7 bases in between. CDR3 nucleotide sequence: TGTGCCAGCAGCCTGACCTATGAGCAGTTCTTC. It translates to CASSLTYEQFF.

At least ten counts were recorded for this clonotype. Without the conserved terminal phenylalanine or tryptophan, this CDR3 likely stems from a read error. The rearrangement links TRBV3-1 to TRBJ1-1; D gene unclear. V was clipped by 2 bases and J by 4 bases, with 11 bases between them. CDR1 and CDR2 from the germline V gene are LGHDT and YNNKEL (reference sequence). CDR3 length equals 14 residues. CDR3 residues: CASSQKRGGTEAFL. The DNA of the CDR3 is TGTGCCAGCAGCCAAAAACGCGGCGGCACTGAAGCTTTCCTT.

This clonotype was found many times. The V call is TRBV20-1, the J call TRBJ1-5, with D unresolved. V shed 0 bases and J shed 6 bases, with 18 bases lying between them. This CDR3 has 16 amino acids. The V gene's germline CDR1 is DFQATT and CDR2 SNEGSKA (reference sequence). CDR3 sequence: CSAREPGPLSGQPQHF. For the CDR3, the DNA is TGCAGTGCTAGAGAACCCGGGCCCCTATCGGGTCAGCCCCAGCATTTT.

Many counts were recorded for this clonotype. The J gene is TRBJ2-1, the V gene TRBV7-8, with D uncertain. Trimming stripped 2 bases from V and 7 bases from J, with 24 bases between. CDR1 is SGHVS and CDR2 is FQNEAQ in the germline V gene. The CDR3 is 18 amino acids. The CDR3 is CASSLSRPGRPTRNEQFF. The CDR3 nucleotides read TGTGCCAGCAGCTTATCTCGCCCTGGCCGGCCTACTCGGAATGAGCAGTTCTTC.

This clonotype has just a few counts. The chain uses TRBV20-1 and TRBJ2-3, with 9 bases lining up with TRBD2. V gave up 4 bases and J gave up 3 bases; unmatched junction bases: 5. Germline CDR1 reads DFQATT; CDR2 reads SNEGSKA (reference sequence). The CDR3 extends over 14 amino acids. Written as DNA, the CDR3 is TGCAGTGCTACGGGCGGGGGGGCAACAGATACGCAGTATTTT. This gives the protein CSATGGGATDTQYF.

This clonotype was detected a few times. The chain has TRBV7-2 and TRBJ2-5; D ambiguous. Germline V gene lookup returns CDR1 SGHTA and CDR2 FQGNSA. The CDR3 is made up of 13 amino acids. V lost 0 bases and J lost 5, with 7 bases in between. The CDR3 nucleotides are TGTGCCAGCAGCTTAGCCTTCGCGGAGACCCAGTACTTC. As protein: CASSLAFAETQYF.

This clonotype was recorded at least ten times. The chain combines TRBV6-2 or TRBV6-3 with TRBJ2-2, with a tentative D call TRBD2 (5 bases). Germline lookup yields CDR1 MNHEY and CDR2 SVGEGT. Trimming removed 0 bases from V and 3 bases from J, with 5 bases in between. This CDR3 is 14 amino acids long. As DNA, the CDR3 is TGTGCCAGCAGTTACTCTAGCGACACCGGGGAGCTGTTTTTT. It is translated as CASSYSSDTGELFF.

This clonotype came up a few times. This chain joins TRBV29-1 and TRBJ1-2, with D perhaps TRBD1 (6 bases). The length of the CDR3 is 12 residues. Trimming removed 7 bases from V and 8 bases from J, with 17 bases in between. In germline, CDR1 is SQVTM, CDR2 ANQGSEA. The CDR3 DNA sequence: TGCAGCGCCTATGGGGGCCCGGCCGGCTACACCTTC. Protein sequence: CSAYGGPAGYTF. Variable domain in full (rest from reference TRBV29-1 and TRBJ1-2): SAVISQKPSRDICQRGTSLTIQCQVDSQVTMMFWYRQQPGQSLTLIATANQGSEATYESGFVIDKFPISRPNLTFSTLTVSNMSPEDSSIYLCSAYGGPAGYTFGSGTRLTVV.

The sample holds many counts of this clonotype. The rearrangement joins TRBV29-1 to TRBJ2-5; D is perhaps TRBD2 (6 bases). V was trimmed by 6 bases and J by 4 bases, leaving 18 bases between them. Germline CDR1 reads SQVTM; CDR2 reads ANQGSEA. The CDR3 runs 14 residues. The CDR3 loop is CSVPLRGAGETQYF. The CDR3 bases are TGCAGCGTGCCCCTCCGCGGGGCAGGAGAGACCCAGTACTTC. Full variable domain (outside the CDR3, taken from reference TRBV29-1 and TRBJ2-5): SAVISQKPSRDICQRGTSLTIQCQVDSQVTMMFWYRQQPGQSLTLIATANQGSEATYESGFVIDKFPISRPNLTFSTLTVSNMSPEDSSIYLCSVPLRGAGETQYFGPGTRLLVL.

This chain uses TRBV14 with TRBJ2-7; no clear D. CDR1 SGHDN and CDR2 FVKESK come from the germline V gene. The V end was cut by 0 bases, the J end by 0 bases, with 6 bases between. The CDR3 length is 14 residues. CDR3 sequence reads: CASSQDGFSYEQYF. The CDR3 DNA reads as TGTGCCAGCAGCCAAGATGGGTTCTCCTACGAGCAGTACTTC.

In its sample, this clonotype was seen many times. This sequence joins TRBV29-1 and TRBJ1-1; possible D gene TRBD1, 6 bases. Trimming removed 1 base from V and 0 bases from J, with 12 bases in between. Germline values: CDR1 SQVTM, CDR2 ANQGSEA. The CDR3 sequence is 15 residues long. This chain's CDR3 is CSVEGGRGLNTEAFF. CDR3 bases: TGCAGCGTTGAAGGGGGGCGAGGCCTGAACACTGAAGCTTTCTTT.

This clonotype was detected ten times or more. The chain has TRBV12-3 or TRBV12-4 and TRBJ1-1; TRBD1 agrees at 7 bases. The junction had 8 bases not matched to a gene; V was cut back by 1 base and J by 6 bases. The CDR3 runs 15 residues. The CDR3: CASSLVGGQAPEAFF. In DNA, the CDR3 is TGTGCCAGCAGTTTAGTAGGCGGACAGGCGCCTGAAGCTTTCTTT.

This clonotype was detected ten times or more. V is TRBV29-1 and J is TRBJ1-2; no clear D gene. The CDR3 runs to 16 residues. Germline lookup yields CDR1 SQVTM and CDR2 ANQGSEA. The germline V and J ends were trimmed by 4 bases and 3 bases, with 21 bases remaining between them. The CDR3, as DNA: TGCAGCGTTGTGCCCGGGGTGGAACACTCGGACTATGGCTACACCTTC. Translation gives CSVVPGVEHSDYGYTF.

This clonotype was detected many times. The rearrangement uses TRBV28 and TRBJ1-6; D gene uncertain. There are 14 residues in the CDR3. Trimming stripped 6 bases from V and 7 bases from J, with 13 bases between. Germline V lookup: CDR1 MDHEN, CDR2 SYDVKM. The CDR3 DNA reads TGTGCCAGCAGCCCAAACTGGTCCAATTCACCCCTCCACTTT. It specifies CASSPNWSNSPLHF.

This clonotype was seen only a few times. This chain uses TRBV7-9 with TRBJ1-1; the D gene is possibly TRBD1 (6 bases). The V end lost 7 bases, the J end lost 4 bases, and 13 bases lay between the germline ends. The CDR3 has 13 residues. From germline, CDR1 is SEHNR and CDR2 FQNEAQ (reference sequence). The CDR3 nucleotides are TGTGCCAGCAAGAGACAGGTGGGCACTGAAGCTTTCTTT. This gives the protein CASKRQVGTEAFF.

The chain carries TRBV24-1 and TRBJ2-1, with D unresolved. Looked up from germline, CDR1 is KGHDR and CDR2 is SFDVKD. The CDR3 is made up of 14 amino acids. The V and J ends lost 5 bases and 2 bases respectively, with 9 bases between them. CDR3 region: CATSGQVPYNEQFF. CDR3 DNA sequence: TGTGCCACCAGTGGGCAGGTCCCCTACAATGAGCAGTTCTTC.

The sample holds a few counts of this clonotype. The chain employs TRBV11-2 and TRBJ2-6; perhaps D is TRBD1 or TRBD2 (5 bases each). V dropped 3 bases and J dropped 2 bases, with 14 bases sitting between them. The CDR3 contains 17 residues. Germline values: CDR1 SGHAT, CDR2 FQNNGV. In DNA, the CDR3 is TGTGCCAGCAGCTTCGGGGACCTAAATGCTGGGGCCAACGTCCTGACTTTC. Protein product: CASSFGDLNAGANVLTF.

V is TRBV4-3 and J is TRBJ2-5; 12 nucleotides line up with TRBD2. The CDR3 runs to 20 residues. Germline CDR1 LGHNA, CDR2 YSLEER. Trimming cost V 0 bases and J 4 bases; bases outside gene matches: 15. The CDR3 coding sequence is TGCGCCAGCAGCCAAGATTGGTGGGCTAGCGGGGGGGCTGAGATAGAGACCCAGTACTTC. Protein sequence: CASSQDWWASGGAEIETQYF.

This clonotype came up a few times. V usage is TRBV20-1 and J usage is TRBJ1-1; possible D gene TRBD1, 5 bases. From germline, CDR1 is DFQATT and CDR2 SNEGSKA (reference sequence). CDR3 size: 14 residues. The CDR3 here is CSCTYGGMNTEAFF. The CDR3, as DNA: TGCAGCTGTACTTACGGGGGTATGAACACTGAAGCTTTCTTT.